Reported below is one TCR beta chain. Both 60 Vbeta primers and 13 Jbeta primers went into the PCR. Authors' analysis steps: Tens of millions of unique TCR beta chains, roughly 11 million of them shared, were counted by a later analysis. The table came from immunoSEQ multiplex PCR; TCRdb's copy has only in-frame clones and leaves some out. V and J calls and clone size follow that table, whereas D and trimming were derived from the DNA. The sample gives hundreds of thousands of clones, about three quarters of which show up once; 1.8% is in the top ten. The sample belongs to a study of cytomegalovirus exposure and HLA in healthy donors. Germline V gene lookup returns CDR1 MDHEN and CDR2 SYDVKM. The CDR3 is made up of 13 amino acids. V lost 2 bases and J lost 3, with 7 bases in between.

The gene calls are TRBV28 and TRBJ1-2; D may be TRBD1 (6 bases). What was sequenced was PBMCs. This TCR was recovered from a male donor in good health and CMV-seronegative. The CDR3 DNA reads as TGTGCCAGCAGTTTACAGGGGTACTATGGCTACACCTTC. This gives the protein CASSLQGYYGYTF.